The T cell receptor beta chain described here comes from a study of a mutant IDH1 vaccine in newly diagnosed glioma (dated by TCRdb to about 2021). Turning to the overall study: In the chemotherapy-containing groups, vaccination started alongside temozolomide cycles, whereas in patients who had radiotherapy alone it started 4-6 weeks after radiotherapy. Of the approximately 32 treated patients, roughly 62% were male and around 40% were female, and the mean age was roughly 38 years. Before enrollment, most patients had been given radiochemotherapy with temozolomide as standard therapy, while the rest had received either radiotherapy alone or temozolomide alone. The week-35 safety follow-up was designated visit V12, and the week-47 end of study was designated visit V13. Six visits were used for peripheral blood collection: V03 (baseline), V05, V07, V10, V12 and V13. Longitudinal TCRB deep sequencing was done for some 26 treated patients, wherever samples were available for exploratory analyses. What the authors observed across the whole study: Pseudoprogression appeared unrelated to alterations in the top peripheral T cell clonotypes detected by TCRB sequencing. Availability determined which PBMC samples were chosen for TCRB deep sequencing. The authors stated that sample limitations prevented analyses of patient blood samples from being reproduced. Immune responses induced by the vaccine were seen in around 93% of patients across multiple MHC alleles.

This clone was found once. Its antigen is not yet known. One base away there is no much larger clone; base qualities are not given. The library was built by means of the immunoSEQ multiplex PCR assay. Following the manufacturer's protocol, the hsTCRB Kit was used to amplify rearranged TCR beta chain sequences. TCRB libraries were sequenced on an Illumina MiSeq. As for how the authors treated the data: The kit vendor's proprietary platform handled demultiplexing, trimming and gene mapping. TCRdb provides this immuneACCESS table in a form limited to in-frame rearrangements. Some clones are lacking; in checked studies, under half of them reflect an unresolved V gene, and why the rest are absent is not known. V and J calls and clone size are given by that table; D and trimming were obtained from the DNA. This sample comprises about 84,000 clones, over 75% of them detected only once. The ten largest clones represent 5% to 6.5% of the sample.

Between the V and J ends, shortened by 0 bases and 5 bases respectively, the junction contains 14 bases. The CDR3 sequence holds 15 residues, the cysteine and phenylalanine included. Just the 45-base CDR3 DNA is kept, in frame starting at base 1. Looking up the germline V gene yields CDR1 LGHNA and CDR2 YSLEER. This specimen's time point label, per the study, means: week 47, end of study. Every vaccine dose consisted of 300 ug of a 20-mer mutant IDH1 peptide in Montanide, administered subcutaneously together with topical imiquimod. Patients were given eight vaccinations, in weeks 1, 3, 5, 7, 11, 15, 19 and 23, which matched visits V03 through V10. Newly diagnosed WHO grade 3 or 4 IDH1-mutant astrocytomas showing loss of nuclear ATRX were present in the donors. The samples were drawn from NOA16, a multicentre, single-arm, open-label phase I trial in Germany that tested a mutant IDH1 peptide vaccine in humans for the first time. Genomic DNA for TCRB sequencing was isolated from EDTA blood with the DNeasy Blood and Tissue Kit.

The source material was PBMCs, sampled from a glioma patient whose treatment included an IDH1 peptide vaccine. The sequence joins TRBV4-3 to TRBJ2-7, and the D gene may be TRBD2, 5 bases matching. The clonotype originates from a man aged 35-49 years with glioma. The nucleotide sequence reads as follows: TGCGCCAGCAGCCAAGACGGTATTGGAGGTAACGAGCAGTACTTC. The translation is CASSQDGIGGNEQYF.